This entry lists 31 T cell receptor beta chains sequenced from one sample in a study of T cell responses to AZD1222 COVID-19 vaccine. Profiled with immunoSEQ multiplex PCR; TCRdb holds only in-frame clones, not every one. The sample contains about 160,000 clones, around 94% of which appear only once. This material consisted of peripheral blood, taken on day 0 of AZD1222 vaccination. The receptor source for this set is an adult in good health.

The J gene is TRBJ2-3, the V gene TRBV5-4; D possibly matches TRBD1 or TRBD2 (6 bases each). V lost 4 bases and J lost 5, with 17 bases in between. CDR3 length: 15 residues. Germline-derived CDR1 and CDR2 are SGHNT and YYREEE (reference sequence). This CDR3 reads CASSPGRQGIDTQYF. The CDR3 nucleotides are TGTGCCAGCAGCCCAGGGAGGCAGGGGATAGATACGCAGTATTTT. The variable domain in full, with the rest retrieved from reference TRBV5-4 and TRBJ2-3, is ETGVTQSPTHLIKTRGQQVTLRCSSQSGHNTVSWYQQALGQGPQFIFQYYREEENGRGNFPPRFSGLQFPNYSSELNVNALELDDSALYLCASSPGRQGIDTQYFGPGTRLTVL.

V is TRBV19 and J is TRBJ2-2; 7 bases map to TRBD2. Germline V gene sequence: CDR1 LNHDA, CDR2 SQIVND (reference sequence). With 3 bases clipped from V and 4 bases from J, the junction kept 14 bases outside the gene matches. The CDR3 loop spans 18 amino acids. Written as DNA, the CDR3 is TGTGCCAGTAGTATCCAGGGAGCAGCGGGATTGGTCACCGGGGAGCTGTTTTTT. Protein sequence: CASSIQGAAGLVTGELFF.

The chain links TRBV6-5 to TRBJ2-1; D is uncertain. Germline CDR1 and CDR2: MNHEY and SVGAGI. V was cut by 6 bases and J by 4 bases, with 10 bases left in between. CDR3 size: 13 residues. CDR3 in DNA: TGTGCCAGCAGAGTCGTCGGGTACAATGAGCAGTTCTTC. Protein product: CASRVVGYNEQFF.

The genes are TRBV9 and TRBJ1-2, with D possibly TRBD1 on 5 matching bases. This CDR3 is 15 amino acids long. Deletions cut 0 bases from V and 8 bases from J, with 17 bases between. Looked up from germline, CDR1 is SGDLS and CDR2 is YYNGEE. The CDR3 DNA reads TGTGCCAGCAGCGTAGATCCCGGGGCCGCGGGCGGCTACACCTTC. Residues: CASSVDPGAAGGYTF.

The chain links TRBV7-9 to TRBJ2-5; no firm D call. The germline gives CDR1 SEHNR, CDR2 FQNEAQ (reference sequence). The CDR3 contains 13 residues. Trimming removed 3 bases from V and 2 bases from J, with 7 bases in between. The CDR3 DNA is TGTGCCAGCAGCTTTAACGGGCAAGAGACCCAGTACTTC. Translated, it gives CASSFNGQETQYF.

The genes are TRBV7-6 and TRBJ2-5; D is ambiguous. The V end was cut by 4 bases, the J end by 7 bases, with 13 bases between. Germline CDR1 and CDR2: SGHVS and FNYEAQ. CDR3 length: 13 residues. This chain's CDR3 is CASSSPVPRTQYF. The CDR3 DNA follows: TGTGCCAGCAGCTCCCCTGTCCCCCGGACCCAGTACTTC.

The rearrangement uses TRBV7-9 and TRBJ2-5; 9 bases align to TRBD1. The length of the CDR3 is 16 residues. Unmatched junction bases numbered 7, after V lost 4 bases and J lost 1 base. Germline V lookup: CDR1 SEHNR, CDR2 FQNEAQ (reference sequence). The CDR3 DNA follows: TGTGCCAGCAGCTCTACACGGGACAGGGTCCAAGAGACCCAGTACTTC. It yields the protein CASSSTRDRVQETQYF.

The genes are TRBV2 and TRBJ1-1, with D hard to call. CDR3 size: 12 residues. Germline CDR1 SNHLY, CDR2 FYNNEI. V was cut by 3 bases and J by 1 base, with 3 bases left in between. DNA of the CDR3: TGTGCCAGCAGTGACACGAACACTGAAGCTTTCTTT. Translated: CASSDTNTEAFF.

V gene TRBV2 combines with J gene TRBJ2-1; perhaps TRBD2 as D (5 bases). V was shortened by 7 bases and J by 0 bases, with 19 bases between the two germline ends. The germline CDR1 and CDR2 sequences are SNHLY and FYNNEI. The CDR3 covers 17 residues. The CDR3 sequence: CASTGPSGVSSYNEQFF. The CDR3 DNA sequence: TGTGCCAGCACCGGTCCTTCCGGGGTCAGCTCCTACAATGAGCAGTTCTTC. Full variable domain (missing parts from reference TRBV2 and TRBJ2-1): EPEVTQTPSHQVTQMGQEVILRCVPISNHLYFYWYRQILGQKVEFLVSFYNNEISEKSEIFDDQFSVERPDGSNFTLKIRSTKLEDSAMYFCASTGPSGVSSYNEQFFGPGTRLTVL.

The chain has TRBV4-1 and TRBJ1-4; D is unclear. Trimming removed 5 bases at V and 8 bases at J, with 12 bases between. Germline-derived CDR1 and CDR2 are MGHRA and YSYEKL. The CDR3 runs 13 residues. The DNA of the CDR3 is TGCGCCAGCAGCTGGGCAGCCGCCGAAAAACTGTTTTTT. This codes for CASSWAAAEKLFF.

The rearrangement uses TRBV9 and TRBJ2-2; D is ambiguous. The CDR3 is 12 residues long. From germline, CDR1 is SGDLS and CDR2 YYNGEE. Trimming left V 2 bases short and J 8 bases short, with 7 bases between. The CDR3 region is CASSVSSGELFF. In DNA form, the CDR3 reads TGTGCCAGCAGCGTCTCATCGGGGGAGCTGTTTTTT. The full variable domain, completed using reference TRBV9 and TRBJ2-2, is DSGVTQTPKHLITATGQRVTLRCSPRSGDLSVYWYQQSLDQGLQFLIQYYNGEERAKGNILERFSAQQFPDLHSELNLSSLELGDSALYFCASSVSSGELFFGEGSRLTVL.

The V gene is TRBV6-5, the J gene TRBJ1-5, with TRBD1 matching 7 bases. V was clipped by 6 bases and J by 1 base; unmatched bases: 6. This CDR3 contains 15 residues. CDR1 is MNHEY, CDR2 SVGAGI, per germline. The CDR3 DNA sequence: TGTGCCAGCAGCGACAGGGTGCGAAGCAATCAGCCCCAGCATTTT. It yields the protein CASSDRVRSNQPQHF.

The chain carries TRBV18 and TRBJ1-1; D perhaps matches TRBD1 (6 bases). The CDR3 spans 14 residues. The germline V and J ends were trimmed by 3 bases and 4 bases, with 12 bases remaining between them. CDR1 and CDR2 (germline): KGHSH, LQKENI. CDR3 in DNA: TGTGCCAGCTCACCCAGGGGCGACGGCACTGAAGCTTTCTTT. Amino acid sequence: CASSPRGDGTEAFF. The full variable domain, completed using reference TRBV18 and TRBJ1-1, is NAGVMQNPRHLVRRRGQEARLRCSPMKGHSHVYWYRQLPEEGLKFMVYLQKENIIDESGMPKERFSAEFPKEGPSILRIQQVVRGDSAAYFCASSPRGDGTEAFFGQGTRLTVV.

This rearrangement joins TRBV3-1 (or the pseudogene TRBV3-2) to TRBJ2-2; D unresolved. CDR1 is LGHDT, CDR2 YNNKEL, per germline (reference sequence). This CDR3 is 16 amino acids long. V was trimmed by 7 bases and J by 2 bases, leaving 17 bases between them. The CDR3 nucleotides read TGTGCCAGCAACCGGATATCGGCGGAAAACACCGGGGAGCTGTTTTTT. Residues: CASNRISAENTGELFF.

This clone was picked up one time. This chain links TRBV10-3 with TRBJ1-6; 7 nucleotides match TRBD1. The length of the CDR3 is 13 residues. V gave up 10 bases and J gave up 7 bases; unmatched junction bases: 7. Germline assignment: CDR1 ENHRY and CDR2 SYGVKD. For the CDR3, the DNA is TGTGCCACAAGAGACAGGGTAAATTCACCCCTCCACTTT. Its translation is CATRDRVNSPLHF.

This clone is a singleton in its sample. The CDR3 coding sequence is TGCGCCAGCAGCCAAGAGGGGGGTGAAGCTTTCTTT. Protein product: CASSQEGGEAFF. The gene calls are TRBV4-3 and TRBJ1-1; a weak D match, TRBD1 (5 bases). The germline V gene encodes CDR1 LGHNA and CDR2 YSLEER. Trimming removed 0 bases at V and 7 bases at J, with 6 bases between. The CDR3 runs to 12 residues.

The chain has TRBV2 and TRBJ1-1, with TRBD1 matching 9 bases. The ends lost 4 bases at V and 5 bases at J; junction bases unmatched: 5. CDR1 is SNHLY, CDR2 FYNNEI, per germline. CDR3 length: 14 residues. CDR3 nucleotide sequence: TGTGCCAGCAGTGGGGTGACAGGGGGGACTGAAGCTTTCTTT. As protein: CASSGVTGGTEAFF.

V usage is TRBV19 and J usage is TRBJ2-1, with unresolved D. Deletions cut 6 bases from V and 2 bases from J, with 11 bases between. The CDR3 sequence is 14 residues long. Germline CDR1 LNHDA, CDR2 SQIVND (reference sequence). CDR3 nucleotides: TGTGCCAGTAGCGCTGTAGTCCCCTACAATGAGCAGTTCTTC. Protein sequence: CASSAVVPYNEQFF. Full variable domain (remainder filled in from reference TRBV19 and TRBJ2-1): DGGITQSPKYLFRKEGQNVTLSCEQNLNHDAMYWYRQDPGQGLRLIYYSQIVNDFQKGDIAEGYSVSREKKESFPLTVTSAQKNPTAFYLCASSAVVPYNEQFFGPGTRLTVL.

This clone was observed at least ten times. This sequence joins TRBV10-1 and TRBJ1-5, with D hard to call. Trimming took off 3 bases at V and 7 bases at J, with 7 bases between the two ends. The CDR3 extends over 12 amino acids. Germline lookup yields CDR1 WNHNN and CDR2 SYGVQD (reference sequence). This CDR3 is CASSEGSQPQHF. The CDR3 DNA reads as TGCGCCAGCAGTGAAGGAAGCCAGCCCCAGCATTTT.

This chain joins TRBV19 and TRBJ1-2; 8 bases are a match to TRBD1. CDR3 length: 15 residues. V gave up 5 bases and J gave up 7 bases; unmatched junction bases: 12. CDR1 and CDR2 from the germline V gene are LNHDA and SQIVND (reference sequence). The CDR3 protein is CASSPTRTGLGGYTF. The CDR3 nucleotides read TGTGCCAGTAGTCCCACCCGGACAGGGTTGGGTGGCTACACCTTC.

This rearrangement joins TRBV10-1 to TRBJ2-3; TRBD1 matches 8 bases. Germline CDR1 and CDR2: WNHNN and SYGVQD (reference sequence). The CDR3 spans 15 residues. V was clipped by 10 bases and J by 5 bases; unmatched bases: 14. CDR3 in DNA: TGCGCCAACCCCCCGGACAGGGTATTGTTAGATACGCAGTATTTT. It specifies CANPPDRVLLDTQYF.

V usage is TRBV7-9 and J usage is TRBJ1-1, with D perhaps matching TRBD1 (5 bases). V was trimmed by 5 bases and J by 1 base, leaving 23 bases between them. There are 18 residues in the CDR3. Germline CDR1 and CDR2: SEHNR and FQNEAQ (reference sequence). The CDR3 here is CASSLRYGAGKGNTEAFF. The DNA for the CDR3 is TGTGCCAGCAGCCTAAGGTATGGGGCGGGGAAGGGGAACACTGAAGCTTTCTTT.

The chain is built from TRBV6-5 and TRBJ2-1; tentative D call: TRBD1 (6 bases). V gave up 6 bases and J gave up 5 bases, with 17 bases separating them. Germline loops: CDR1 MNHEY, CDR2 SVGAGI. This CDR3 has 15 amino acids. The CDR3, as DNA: TGTGCCAGCAGGATAAGACTGAGGACAGACAATGAGCAGTTCTTC. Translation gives CASRIRLRTDNEQFF.

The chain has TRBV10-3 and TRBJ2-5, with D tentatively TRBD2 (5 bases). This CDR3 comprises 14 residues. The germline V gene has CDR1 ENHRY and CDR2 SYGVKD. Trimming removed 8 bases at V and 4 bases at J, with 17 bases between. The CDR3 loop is CAISGSSVGETQYF. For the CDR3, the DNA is TGTGCCATCTCGGGGTCTTCGGTCGGAGAGACCCAGTACTTC.

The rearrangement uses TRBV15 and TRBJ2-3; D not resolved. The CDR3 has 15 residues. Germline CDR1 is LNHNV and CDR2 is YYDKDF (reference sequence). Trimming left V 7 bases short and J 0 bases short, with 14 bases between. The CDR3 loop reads CATKGPQESTDTQYF. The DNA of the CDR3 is TGTGCCACCAAGGGTCCGCAGGAAAGCACAGATACGCAGTATTTT.

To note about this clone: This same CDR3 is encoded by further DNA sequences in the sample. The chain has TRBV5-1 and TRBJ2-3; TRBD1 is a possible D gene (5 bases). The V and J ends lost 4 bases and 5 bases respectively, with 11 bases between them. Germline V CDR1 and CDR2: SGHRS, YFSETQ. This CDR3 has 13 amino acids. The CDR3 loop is CASSPQGGDTQYF. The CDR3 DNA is TGCGCCAGCAGCCCGCAGGGTGGAGATACGCAGTATTTT. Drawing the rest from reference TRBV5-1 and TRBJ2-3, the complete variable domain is KAGVTQTPRYLIKTRGQQVTLSCSPISGHRSVSWYQQTPGQGLQFLFEYFSETQRNKGNFPGRFSGRQFSNSRSEMNVSTLELGDSALYLCASSPQGGDTQYFGPGTRLTVL.

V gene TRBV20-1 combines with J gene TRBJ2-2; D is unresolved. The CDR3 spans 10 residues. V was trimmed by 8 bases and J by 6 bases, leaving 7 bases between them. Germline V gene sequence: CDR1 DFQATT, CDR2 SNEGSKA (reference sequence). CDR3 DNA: TGCAGTCCGATCCCCGGGGAGCTGTTTTTT. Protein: CSPIPGELFF.

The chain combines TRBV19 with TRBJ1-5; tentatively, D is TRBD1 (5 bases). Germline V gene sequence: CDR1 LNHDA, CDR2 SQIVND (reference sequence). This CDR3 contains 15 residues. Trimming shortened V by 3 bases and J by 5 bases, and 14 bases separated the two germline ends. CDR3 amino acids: CASSIREGSYQPQHF. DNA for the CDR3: TGTGCCAGTAGTATCAGGGAGGGAAGCTATCAGCCCCAGCATTTT.

The CDR3 DNA sequence: TGTGCCAGTAGTATGAGAGGGGGCGCCCCCGGGGAGCTGTTTTTT. Residues: CASSMRGGAPGELFF. J is TRBJ2-2 and V is TRBV19, with TRBD1 matching over 7 bases. The CDR3 loop spans 15 amino acids. CDR1 and CDR2 (germline): LNHDA, SQIVND (reference sequence). The ends lost 3 bases at V and 6 bases at J; junction bases unmatched: 7.

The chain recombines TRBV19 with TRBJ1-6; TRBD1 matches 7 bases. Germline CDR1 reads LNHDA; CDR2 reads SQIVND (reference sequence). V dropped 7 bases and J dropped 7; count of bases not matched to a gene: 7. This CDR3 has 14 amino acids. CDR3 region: CASTLQGSNSPLHF. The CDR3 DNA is TGTGCCAGTACCCTACAGGGGTCAAATTCACCCCTCCACTTT.

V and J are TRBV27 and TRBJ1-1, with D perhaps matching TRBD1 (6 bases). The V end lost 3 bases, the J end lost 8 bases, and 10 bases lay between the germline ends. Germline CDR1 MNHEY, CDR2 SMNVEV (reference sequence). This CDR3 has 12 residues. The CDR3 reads CASSFPRGEAFF. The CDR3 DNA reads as TGTGCCAGCAGTTTCCCTAGGGGGGAAGCTTTCTTT.